These 5 T cell receptor beta chains came from one sample sequenced in a study of response to subunit inactivated influenza vaccine. TCRdb ran MiXCR on the RT-PCR reads and lists one entry per CDR3 protein. The profile shows approximately 530,000 distinct CDR3 sequences, approximately 7.8% of them singletons. The sequencing here drew on PBMCs from blood, taken less than 30 months after vaccination. The source is a man in his fifties or sixties who received an inactivated influenza vaccine.

The rearrangement links TRBV7-2 to TRBJ2-7; perhaps TRBD1 as D (5 bases). The CDR3 covers 16 residues. The germline V gene has CDR1 SGHTA and CDR2 FQGNSA. V lost 4 bases, J lost 1 base, and 17 bases lay in between. CDR3 DNA sequence: TGTGCCAGCAGCTCCTTTGGGGCCCTAATTTCCTACGAGCAGTACTTC. Translation gives CASSSFGALISYEQYF.

In DNA form, the CDR3 reads TGTGCCATCAGCCCGGACAGGGAGACCCAGTACTTC. As protein: CAISPDRETQYF. The genes are TRBV10-3 and TRBJ2-5; 7 nucleotides align to TRBD1. CDR3 length: 12 residues. Germline V gives CDR1 ENHRY, CDR2 SYGVKD. The V gene end was trimmed by 6 bases and the J gene end by 5 bases; junction bases not matched to a gene: 3.

This chain uses TRBV7-2 with TRBJ2-1, with 10 positions matching TRBD2. The CDR3 extends over 14 amino acids. CDR1 and CDR2 from the germline V gene are SGHTA and FQGNSA. Trimming took 2 bases from V and 9 from J; bases not matched to a gene: 4. The CDR3 nucleotides read TGTGCCAGCAGCTTATTCCTAGCGGGGGCTGAGCAGTTCTTC. Encoded protein: CASSLFLAGAEQFF.

The chain uses TRBV29-1 and TRBJ2-5; 9 bases map to TRBD1. The germline V gene encodes CDR1 SQVTM and CDR2 ANQGSEA. There are 14 residues in the CDR3. Unmatched junction bases numbered 10, after V lost 6 bases and J lost 5 bases. The CDR3, as DNA: TGCAGCGTCGACCCGGGACAGGGAAAGGAGACCCAGTACTTC. Encoded protein: CSVDPGQGKETQYF. The complete variable domain, with remaining parts taken from reference TRBV29-1 and TRBJ2-5, reads SAVISQKPSRDICQRGTSLTIQCQVDSQVTMMFWYRQQPGQSLTLIATANQGSEATYESGFVIDKFPISRPNLTFSTLTVSNMSPEDSSIYLCSVDPGQGKETQYFGPGTRLLVL.

This clonotype showed up many times. V usage is TRBV5-1 and J usage is TRBJ2-7; a weak D match, TRBD1 (6 bases). CDR1 and CDR2 from the germline V gene are SGHRS and YFSETQ. The CDR3 covers 14 residues. V dropped 4 bases and J dropped 0 bases, with 11 bases sitting between them. The CDR3 spells CASSGTPSSYEQYF. CDR3 nucleotides: TGCGCCAGCAGCGGGACACCATCCTCCTACGAGCAGTACTTC.